The clone carrying this T cell receptor beta chain appeared a single time. Its antigen is as yet unknown. The study gave focal radiation plus ipilimumab CTLA-4 blockade to patients with chemo-refractory metastatic non-small-cell lung cancer. The data are from a study of radiotherapy plus CTLA-4 blockade in lung cancer. Study findings and constraints: There was expansion of tumor-derived TCR clones in blood after radiotherapy plus ipilimumab.

Method: immunoSEQ multiplex PCR; TCRdb's copy keeps in-frame clones and lacks some. The sample has under 40,000 clones, roughly 70% seen once. Germline CDR1 SGHRS, CDR2 YFSETQ. The CDR3 extends over 16 amino acids. V shed 2 bases and J 0 bases; nucleotides not matched to a gene: 1. The sequencing used peripheral blood, collected from a patient treated with radiotherapy plus ipilimumab. This clonotype originated in a human donor with non-small cell lung cancer who had stable disease on radiotherapy plus ipilimumab. The chain combines TRBV5-1 with TRBJ1-4, with TRBD1 matching over 10 bases. In nucleotides, the CDR3 is TGCGCCAGCAGCTTCGGGACAGGGGCAACTAATGAAAAACTGTTTTTT. Translating it yields CASSFGTGATNEKLFF.